Presented here are 23 T cell receptor beta chains from one specimen sequenced in a study of cytomegalovirus exposure and HLA in healthy donors. Sequencing used immunoSEQ multiplex PCR; TCRdb keeps in-frame clones, though not all of them. The top ten clones hold 0.84% of a sample with some 330,000 clones, roughly 89% of them seen once. The material sequenced was PBMCs. These receptor sequences come from a woman younger than 30 in good health and CMV-seronegative.

The chain has TRBV5-1 and TRBJ2-1, with 9 bases matching TRBD1. The germline gives CDR1 SGHRS, CDR2 YFSETQ. V trimming: 4 bases; J trimming: 5 bases; junction bases outside the gene matches: 10. This CDR3 comprises 16 residues. CDR3 sequence reads: CASSPKTGGVDNEQFF. The CDR3 nucleotides read TGCGCCAGCAGCCCCAAGACAGGGGGTGTCGACAATGAGCAGTTCTTC.

CDR3 DNA: TGTGCCAGCAGTCTTACTAGCGCGAGTTCCTACAATGAGCAGTTCTTC. Translated: CASSLTSASSYNEQFF. The V gene is TRBV4-2, the J gene TRBJ2-1; the match to TRBD2 covers 7 bases. V shed 6 bases, J shed 1 base, and the junction held 9 bases outside the gene matches. This CDR3 comprises 16 residues. Looked up from germline, CDR1 is LGHNA and CDR2 is YNFKEQ.

A few counts support this clone. The chain employs TRBV7-2 and TRBJ2-3; 7 positions match TRBD2. Germline CDR1 is SGHTA and CDR2 is FQGNSA. V shed 2 bases, J shed 3 bases, and the junction held 8 bases outside the gene matches. The CDR3 is 16 residues long. The CDR3 nucleotides read TGTGCCAGCAGCTTACTTGGCGGGAGTAGGACAGATACGCAGTATTTT. This sequence encodes CASSLLGGSRTDTQYF.

The gene calls are TRBV7-8 and TRBJ2-6; D remains unclear. This CDR3 spans 15 amino acids. The V and J ends lost 1 base and 0 bases respectively, with 4 bases between them. Germline CDR1 SGHVS, CDR2 FQNEAQ. This chain's CDR3 is CASSLDYSGANVLTF. The CDR3 region has the DNA TGTGCCAGCAGCTTAGACTACTCTGGGGCCAACGTCCTGACTTTC.

About this clone: One end of the junction varies from germline; a read error may be responsible. The rearrangement uses TRBV7-7 and TRBJ2-1; unclear D gene. Germline CDR1 is SSHAT and CDR2 is FNYEAQ (reference sequence). The CDR3 has 14 residues. Here the CDR3 reads CASSDSFPANEQFF. DNA for the CDR3: TGTGCTAGCAGCGACTCTTTTCCGGCCAATGAGCAGTTCTTC.

V usage is TRBV2 and J usage is TRBJ2-2; a weak D match, TRBD2 (5 bases). The CDR3 sequence is 16 residues long. The germline CDR1 and CDR2 sequences are SNHLY and FYNNEI. V lost 11 bases, J lost 5 bases, and 24 bases lay in between. As DNA, the CDR3 is TGTGCCGGGAGTCGAAGGGAAACGAGAGAGACCGGGGAGCTGTTTTTT. It codes for CAGSRRETRETGELFF.

This clone was counted a single time. The chain is built from TRBV9 and TRBJ2-7; a possible D gene is TRBD1 (6 bases). The CDR3 is made up of 14 amino acids. Looked up from germline, CDR1 is SGDLS and CDR2 is YYNGEE. V was trimmed by 4 bases and J by 2 bases, leaving 13 bases between them. The CDR3 DNA follows: TGTGCCAGCAGCCCGAGACAGGAGGCCTACGAGCAGTACTTC. Its translation: CASSPRQEAYEQYF.

The chain couples TRBV5-6 to TRBJ2-7; 15 nucleotides match TRBD2. V trimming: 3 bases; J trimming: 7 bases; junction bases outside the gene matches: 8. CDR3 length: 16 residues. Germline V CDR1 and CDR2: SGHDT, YYEEEE. The CDR3 DNA follows: TGTGCCAGCAGCTCGATCGGACTAGCGGGAGGGTATGAGCAGTACTTC. This sequence encodes CASSSIGLAGGYEQYF.

The chain is built from TRBV10-3 and TRBJ2-1; possible D gene TRBD2, 6 bases. The V end was cut by 6 bases, the J end by 0 bases, with 9 bases between. The CDR3 has 14 amino acids. CDR1 and CDR2 (germline): ENHRY, SYGVKD. The CDR3 loop reads CAISRDSSYNEQFF. CDR3 DNA: TGTGCCATCAGCCGGGACTCCTCCTACAATGAGCAGTTCTTC.

The rearrangement joins TRBV5-1 to TRBJ2-5; D is undetermined. In germline, CDR1 is SGHRS, CDR2 YFSETQ. Trimming cost V 1 base and J 1 base, with 11 bases left between them. The CDR3 loop spans 15 amino acids. CDR3 protein: CASSLISAAQETQYF. DNA of the CDR3: TGCGCCAGCAGCTTGATAAGCGCAGCCCAAGAGACCCAGTACTTC.

The rearrangement links TRBV18 to TRBJ1-4; 11 nucleotides agree with TRBD1. The V segment lost 3 bases and the J segment 15 bases; nucleotides outside the gene matches: 6. The CDR3 is made up of 13 amino acids. Germline CDR1 and CDR2: KGHSH and LQKENI. The CDR3 DNA follows: TGTGCCAGCTCACCGGCAAGGGACAGGGGGGTGTTTTTT. It specifies CASSPARDRGVFF.

The count of this clone is one. This rearrangement joins TRBV5-1 to TRBJ1-1; the match to TRBD1 covers 8 bases. The V gene end was trimmed by 3 bases and the J gene end by 4 bases; junction bases not matched to a gene: 8. CDR1 SGHRS and CDR2 YFSETQ come from the germline V gene. CDR3 length equals 15 residues. The chain's CDR3 is CASSSLGQGITEAFF. CDR3 sequence (DNA): TGCGCCAGCAGCTCGTTAGGACAGGGAATCACTGAAGCTTTCTTT.

The chain uses TRBV28 and TRBJ2-1; 8 bases match TRBD2. V lost 3 bases, J lost 8 bases, and 9 bases stayed unmatched. The CDR3 has 15 residues. The germline V gene encodes CDR1 MDHEN and CDR2 SYDVKM. As DNA, the CDR3 is TGTGCCAGCAGTTTGGCTGGGCGGGGGGCGGATGAGCAGTTCTTC. It encodes CASSLAGRGADEQFF.

This clone showed up just once. The chain recombines TRBV28 with TRBJ2-7; D might be TRBD2 (6 bases). V was clipped by 8 bases and J by 0 bases, with 14 bases between them. The CDR3 consists of 14 residues. Germline values: CDR1 MDHEN, CDR2 SYDVKM. The CDR3 nucleotides read TGTGCCAGCGGGTCGGCGGGGAACTCCTACGAGCAGTACTTC. It specifies CASGSAGNSYEQYF.

J is TRBJ2-1 and V is TRBV7-2; D is uncertain. This CDR3 has 13 residues. Trimming stripped 1 base from V and 4 bases from J, with 5 bases between. Germline CDR1 is SGHTA and CDR2 is FQGNSA. CDR3 in DNA: TGTGCCAGCAGCTTAGATCTTTACAATGAGCAGTTCTTC. Translating gives CASSLDLYNEQFF.

The genes are TRBV19 and TRBJ1-5; D not resolved. V was shortened by 1 base and J by 9 bases, with 13 bases between the two germline ends. This CDR3 is 14 amino acids long. The germline CDR1 and CDR2 sequences are LNHDA and SQIVND (reference sequence). This chain's CDR3 is CASSIGDGIAPQHF. DNA of the CDR3: TGTGCCAGTAGTATAGGTGACGGCATAGCGCCCCAGCATTTT.

The V gene is TRBV7-6, the J gene TRBJ1-1; 10 bases agree with TRBD1. The CDR3 is made up of 15 amino acids. Per germline, CDR1 SGHVS and CDR2 FNYEAQ. Losses at the gene ends were 4 bases for V and 3 bases for J; bases not matched to a gene: 5. CDR3 residues: CASSSWDRGDTEAFF. The CDR3 bases are TGTGCCAGCAGCTCATGGGACAGGGGTGACACTGAAGCTTTCTTT.

V and J are TRBV14 and TRBJ2-1, with TRBD1 matching 8 bases. V lost 1 base, J lost 10 bases, and 6 bases stayed unmatched. CDR3 size: 14 residues. CDR1 and CDR2 from the germline V gene are SGHDN and FVKESK. CDR3 DNA: TGTGCCAGCAGCCAAGGGACAGGGACGCACGAGCAGTTCTTC. It yields the protein CASSQGTGTHEQFF.

The CDR3 DNA follows: TGTGCCATCCAGACAGGGTCCTACGAGCAGTACTTC. It encodes CAIQTGSYEQYF. The chain is built from TRBV10-3 and TRBJ2-7; TRBD1 matches 7 bases. The J segment lost 1 base and the V segment lost 8 bases, leaving 2 bases of the junction unmatched. The CDR3 totals 12 residues. Germline V gene sequence: CDR1 ENHRY, CDR2 SYGVKD.

The chain is built from TRBV4-3 and TRBJ2-7; 11 bases line up with TRBD2. Germline trimming cut 4 bases from V and 4 bases from J; bases unmatched to any gene: 12. Germline V CDR1 and CDR2: LGHNA, YSLEER. The length of the CDR3 is 17 residues. The CDR3 is CASSRQLAGGEGYEQYF. CDR3 DNA sequence: TGCGCCAGCAGCCGTCAATTAGCGGGAGGGGAAGGGTACGAGCAGTACTTC.

The gene calls are TRBV5-6 and TRBJ2-7, with D unresolved. Trimming pared 4 bases from V and 3 bases from J, leaving 11 bases between. The CDR3 spans 13 residues. In germline, CDR1 is SGHDT, CDR2 YYEEEE. The chain's CDR3 is CASSQAPLYEQYF. The CDR3 DNA reads TGTGCCAGCAGCCAGGCACCCCTCTACGAGCAGTACTTC.

This chain joins TRBV9 and TRBJ2-7, with TRBD1 as a possible D gene (6 bases). This CDR3 comprises 15 residues. Germline assignment: CDR1 SGDLS and CDR2 YYNGEE. V was cut by 0 bases and J by 2 bases, with 12 bases left in between. In nucleotides, the CDR3 is TGTGCCAGCAGCGTAGAACAGGGTTCCACCTACGAGCAGTACTTC. Translating gives CASSVEQGSTYEQYF.

V and J are TRBV11-3 and TRBJ2-1, with 10 positions matching TRBD2. The J segment lost 5 bases and the V segment lost 5 bases, leaving 9 bases of the junction unmatched. The CDR3 spans 16 residues. Per the germline V gene, CDR1 is SGHNT and CDR2 is YENEEA. The CDR3 DNA sequence: TGTGCCAGCAGCCCTAGCGGGAGCAGTTGGCACAATGAGCAGTTCTTC. It is translated as CASSPSGSSWHNEQFF.